These 3 T cell receptor beta chains share one sample of origin, sequenced in a study of blood T cells in healthy people across ages. For the second PCR, which ran for roughly 7 to 11 cycles, a sample-barcoded 5' primer and a J-beta primer mix were used. TCRdb processed the 5' RACE reads anew with MiXCR; each CDR3 protein has one entry. The table lists roughly 680,000 distinct CDR3 sequences, 45% to 60% of them singletons. Sequencing used blood. These receptors were obtained from a woman of 80 years or more in good health.

This clonotype was seen only a few times. This chain uses TRBV12-3 or TRBV12-4 with TRBJ2-1; TRBD1 is a possible D gene (5 bases). This CDR3 region has 10 residues. Deletions cut 8 bases from V and 10 bases from J, with 9 bases between. The CDR3 here is CASGWGEQFF. The CDR3 DNA reads as TGTGCCAGCGGGTGGGGCGAGCAGTTCTTC.

In this sample, this clonotype turned up a few times. A much larger clone differs from this one at a single base, so this may be a read error. The chain combines TRBV12-3 or TRBV12-4 with TRBJ2-1; D unclear. V was shortened by 3 bases and J by 5 bases, with 8 bases between the two germline ends. This CDR3 spans 13 amino acids. The CDR3 DNA reads as TGTGCCAGCAGTTTCGTGACTGACAATGAGCAGTTCTTC. It encodes CASSFVTDNEQFF.

The chain uses TRBV10-3 and TRBJ1-2; D is possibly TRBD1 (5 bases). Germline-derived CDR1 and CDR2 are ENHRY and SYGVKD. CDR3 length: 13 residues. The V gene lost 4 bases and the J gene lost 2 bases, with 8 bases spanning the gap. The CDR3 DNA reads as TGTGCCATCAGTGGGGGACGGAACTATGGCTACACCTTC. This codes for CAISGGRNYGYTF.